The rows below give T cell receptor beta chains drawn from one sample of a study of blood T cell repertoires in COVID-19. Using immunoSEQ multiplex PCR, the repertoire was profiled, and TCRdb retains in-frame clones only, with some absent. The sample includes 220,000 or so clones, roughly 90% of them seen just once. Material for sequencing was peripheral blood. The receptor source for this set is a man in his sixties with COVID-19, enrolled during active disease. Both conserved end residues are trimmed from each CDR3. Each record gives: J gene, V gene, CDR3 protein.

TRBJ2-4,TRBV2,ASRPQRQGANIQY
TRBJ1-1,TRBV28,ASTTRAGLNTEAF
TRBJ1-2,TRBV4-1,ASSHPGSDSGYT
TRBJ1-4,TRBV5-6,ASSSSGTGDEKLF
TRBJ2-1,TRBV12-3/TRBV12-4,ATAGDRYNEQF
TRBJ1-1,TRBV7-3,ASSLTGGRATEAF
TRBJ1-6,TRBV15,ATSRDSRDSPLH
TRBJ1-5,TRBV19,ASSPTVYNQPQH
TRBJ2-6,TRBV5-1,ASSLGTGGAGANVLT
TRBJ1-2,TRBV7-9,ASSRGTYGYT
TRBJ2-1,TRBV25-1,ASSVLVSGGYNEQF
TRBJ1-2,TRBV19,ASSKRTGKDGYT
TRBJ1-5,TRBV18,ASSENTGALNQPQH
TRBJ2-7,TRBV6-5,ASAGGQIYEQY
TRBJ1-2,TRBV19,ASSIATGHGYT
TRBJ1-1,TRBV11-2,ASSLVRSGAEAF
TRBJ1-4,TRBV10-1,ASSESIGATGEKLF
TRBJ2-7,TRBV5-4,ASRPGTGPPVTYEQY
TRBJ2-5,TRBV11-2,ASSIQETQY
TRBJ2-2,TRBV24-1,ATSGTQPINTGELF
TRBJ1-3,TRBV6-5,ASRLQFISGNTIY
TRBJ1-5,TRBV19,ATRGGGNQPQH
TRBJ2-3,TRBV4-2,ASSQDGSGREDTQY
TRBJ2-1,TRBV11-3,ASSLDLGDRGRDEQF
TRBJ2-6,TRBV24-1,ATSDFTASGANVLT
TRBJ2-7,TRBV18,ASSPKWTGQGYEQY
TRBJ2-2,TRBV5-4,ASSLGTGGVNTGELF
TRBJ1-3,TRBV20-1,SASEGARGNTIY
TRBJ2-7,TRBV5-1,ASSLGLTTQNEQY
TRBJ1-4,TRBV5-4,ASSTRTGRDEKLF
TRBJ1-2,TRBV10-3,AISTLGQATNYGYT
TRBJ2-1,TRBV7-2,ASSPQAGLSYNEQF
TRBJ2-2,TRBV10-1,ASIHLTNTGELF
TRBJ1-2,TRBV7-2,ASELGQGGYGYT
TRBJ1-2,TRBV27,ASSLASTGIYGYT
TRBJ1-3,TRBV7-2,ASSSPGRRTSSGNTIY
TRBJ1-1,TRBV19,ASLTGWSTEAF
TRBJ1-2,TRBV12-3/TRBV12-4,ASSSTGGGGYT
TRBJ1-4,TRBV7-9,ASSTRRDTESSNGKLF
TRBJ2-3,TRBV27,ASSLFPIGTSEVSSTDTQY
TRBJ2-7,TRBV27,ASSLSILNYEQY
TRBJ1-5,TRBV19,ASKAPVEGGNQPQH
TRBJ2-1,TRBV24-1,ATSDPGRGGAYNEQF
TRBJ2-7,TRBV28,ASRGLAGQYEQY